This T cell receptor (beta chain) was sequenced during a study of shared clonotypes between healthy human individuals. The CDR3 has 16 amino acids. Germline values: CDR1 SGHVS, CDR2 FQNEAQ. V was trimmed by 5 bases and J by 3 bases, leaving 17 bases between them. Amplification in unsorted PBMC replicate PCRs started from approximately 300 ng DNA, which equals 25,000 to 35,000 T cell genomes. The protocol was immunoSEQ multiplex PCR, while the TCRdb copy is restricted to in-frame clones and leaves out a portion. Among fewer than 650,000 clones listed, around three quarters were seen once. This clone was observed a few times.

The chain employs TRBV7-8 and TRBJ1-5; weak D call: TRBD1 (5 bases). This receptor was identified in a woman aged 40 to 50 in good health. Some clones in this sample may be carry-over from other donors' samples. Sequenced sample: PBMCs. The CDR3 sequence: CASSMYGAQVNQPQHF. The CDR3 bases are TGTGCCAGCAGCATGTACGGGGCGCAGGTCAATCAGCCCCAGCATTTT. The full variable domain, completed using reference TRBV7-8 and TRBJ1-5, is GAGVSQSPRYKVAKRGQDVALRCDPISGHVSLFWYQQALGQGPEFLTYFQNEAQLDKSGLPSDRFFAERPEGSVSTLKIQRTQQEDSAVYLCASSMYGAQVNQPQHFGDGTRLSIL.